The 12 T cell receptor beta chains below were found in one sample sequenced in a study of blood T cells in healthy people across ages. With a J-beta primer mix and a sample-barcoded 5' primer, a second PCR ran roughly 6 to 12 cycles. In TCRdb, the 5' RACE reads were re-called with MiXCR into one record per CDR3 protein. The sample yields 910,000 or so distinct CDR3 sequences, approximately 50% seen once. The source material was blood. Every receptor here comes from a woman aged 55-70 years in good health.

CDR3 sequence reads: CSVGKGGEKLFF. In DNA, the CDR3 is TGCAGCGTCGGGAAGGGGGGTGAAAAACTGTTTTTT. V usage is TRBV29-1 and J usage is TRBJ1-4, with D possibly matching TRBD1 (6 bases). V dropped 6 bases and J dropped 7 bases, with 12 bases sitting between them. Germline V gene data show CDR1 as SQVTM and CDR2 as ANQGSEA. The CDR3 covers 12 residues.

V gene TRBV3-1 combines with J gene TRBJ2-7, with TRBD1 matching 8 bases. The CDR3 is 14 residues long. V trimming: 4 bases; J trimming: 6 bases; junction bases outside the gene matches: 8. Germline CDR1 is LGHDT and CDR2 is YNNKEL (reference sequence). The CDR3 protein is CASSRRNRGFEQYF. CDR3 nucleotide sequence: TGTGCCAGCAGCCGCCGGAACAGGGGGTTCGAGCAGTACTTC.

This clonotype was seen only once. The chain has TRBV20-1 and TRBJ1-5; 11 bases line up with TRBD1. Trimming removed 3 bases from V and 0 bases from J; junction bases left unmatched: 13. CDR1 is DFQATT and CDR2 is SNEGSKA in the germline V gene (reference sequence). The length of the CDR3 is 19 residues. The CDR3: CSASFSSGQGAYSNQPQHF. The CDR3 coding sequence is TGCAGTGCTAGTTTTAGTTCCGGACAGGGGGCATATAGCAATCAGCCCCAGCATTTT.

The chain has TRBV10-3 and TRBJ2-1, with D possibly being TRBD1 (5 bases). Trimming cost V 3 bases and J 7 bases, with 7 bases left between them. Germline CDR1 and CDR2: ENHRY and SYGVKD. This CDR3 has 12 amino acids. The CDR3 region is CAISDDRNEQFF. The CDR3 bases are TGTGCCATCAGTGATGACAGAAATGAGCAGTTCTTC.

The V gene is TRBV3-1, the J gene TRBJ2-4; 8 positions match TRBD1. The V segment lost 2 bases and the J segment 1 base; nucleotides outside the gene matches: 7. CDR3 length: 17 residues. The V gene's germline CDR1 is LGHDT and CDR2 YNNKEL (reference sequence). The CDR3, as DNA: TGTGCCAGCAGCCAACAAGGACAGGGAGTGGCCAAAAACATTCAGTACTTC. Translating it yields CASSQQGQGVAKNIQYF. The variable domain in full, with the rest retrieved from reference TRBV3-1 and TRBJ2-4, is DTAVSQTPKYLVTQMGNDKSIKCEQNLGHDTMYWYKQDSKKFLKIMFSYNNKELIINETVPNRFSPKSPDKAHLNLHINSLELGDSAVYFCASSQQGQGVAKNIQYFGAGTRLSVL.

This rearrangement joins TRBV12-3 or TRBV12-4 to TRBJ2-5; maybe TRBD2 (6 bases). The V end lost 1 base, the J end lost 5 bases, and 17 bases lay between the germline ends. The CDR3 has 16 residues. CDR3 amino acids: CASSLGQGLVRETQYF. The CDR3 nucleotides read TGTGCCAGCAGTTTAGGCCAGGGACTCGTTCGTGAGACCCAGTACTTC.

The V and J genes are TRBV10-3 and TRBJ2-1; D not resolved. Trimming shortened V by 4 bases and J by 4 bases, and 14 bases separated the two germline ends. CDR1 is ENHRY and CDR2 is SYGVKD in the germline V gene. The CDR3 covers 15 residues. CDR3 protein: CAISGPATTYNEQFF. The CDR3 nucleotides read TGTGCCATCAGTGGCCCGGCGACAACATACAATGAGCAGTTCTTC.

This clonotype has a handful of counts. The chain links TRBV10-3 to TRBJ2-3; the match to TRBD1 covers 8 bases. Germline trimming cut 5 bases from V and 2 bases from J; bases unmatched to any gene: 18. Germline-derived CDR1 and CDR2 are ENHRY and SYGVKD. The CDR3 covers 19 residues. The CDR3 region has the DNA TGTGCCATCAGTAAAAACAGGGGGAGCGATTCAAGGGTCACAGATACGCAGTATTTT. Translated: CAISKNRGSDSRVTDTQYF.

This clonotype has just a few counts. The chain combines TRBV28 with TRBJ1-1; a weak D match, TRBD1 (6 bases). Trimming cost V 3 bases and J 10 bases, with 15 bases left between them. Per the germline V gene, CDR1 is MDHEN and CDR2 is SYDVKM. This CDR3 has 13 amino acids. The CDR3 DNA reads as TGTGCCAGCAGTTTGAGGGGGACCCGAAGAGCTTTCTTT. Translated, it gives CASSLRGTRRAFF.

The V and J genes are TRBV15 and TRBJ2-1; D may be TRBD1 or TRBD2 (5 bases each). The CDR3 runs to 13 residues. CDR1 and CDR2 (germline): LNHNV, YYDKDF (reference sequence). Trimming removed 3 bases at V and 6 bases at J, with 9 bases between. CDR3: CATSSTRGNEQFF. CDR3 nucleotides: TGTGCCACCAGCAGCACTAGGGGCAATGAGCAGTTCTTC.

Only a few counts were recorded for this clonotype. The genes are TRBV2 and TRBJ1-1, with 9 bases matching TRBD1. Losses at the gene ends were 9 bases for V and 1 base for J; bases not matched to a gene: 6. There are 14 residues in the CDR3. The germline gives CDR1 SNHLY, CDR2 FYNNEI. The DNA for the CDR3 is TGTGCCAGGAGACAGGGGGATCGGAACACTGAAGCTTTCTTT. As protein: CARRQGDRNTEAFF. The full variable domain, in which reference TRBV2 and TRBJ1-1 provide the parts outside the CDR3, is EPEVTQTPSHQVTQMGQEVILRCVPISNHLYFYWYRQILGQKVEFLVSFYNNEISEKSEIFDDQFSVERPDGSNFTLKIRSTKLEDSAMYFCARRQGDRNTEAFFGQGTRLTVV.

This chain joins TRBV3-1 and TRBJ1-3; TRBD1 agrees at 7 bases. V lost 4 bases and J lost 1; bases outside the gene matches: 10. Germline V lookup: CDR1 LGHDT, CDR2 YNNKEL (reference sequence). CDR3 length: 17 amino acids. Here the CDR3 DNA reads TGTGCCAGCAGCCTAGAGGCCGTGACAGGGTCTGGAAACACCATATATTTT. Translating it yields CASSLEAVTGSGNTIYF.